The 29 T cell receptor beta chains given below trace back to one sample, sequenced in a study of blood T cell repertoires in COVID-19. Sequenced by immunoSEQ multiplex PCR; TCRdb stores in-frame clones only, minus some. The table has about 150,000 clones, about 87% seen once. The sequenced sample consisted of peripheral blood. These receptors were collected from a woman aged 45-59 years with acute or convalescent COVID-19.

J is TRBJ2-1 and V is TRBV11-3; TRBD2 agrees at 10 bases. CDR3 size: 15 residues. Germline V gives CDR1 SGHNT, CDR2 YENEEA. The J segment lost 4 bases and the V segment lost 5 bases, leaving 5 bases of the junction unmatched. The CDR3 sequence is CASSRTSGEYNEQFF. CDR3 nucleotides: TGTGCCAGCAGCCGCACTAGCGGGGAGTACAATGAGCAGTTCTTC. The full variable domain, its missing parts supplied by reference TRBV11-3 and TRBJ2-1, is EAGVVQSPRYKIIEKKQPVAFWCNPISGHNTLYWYLQNLGQGPELLIRYENEEAVDDSQLPKDRFSAERLKGVDSTLKIQPAELGDSAVYLCASSRTSGEYNEQFFGPGTRLTVL.

The V call is TRBV10-1, the J call TRBJ2-3; TRBD2 agrees at 11 bases. V shed 5 bases and J 3 bases; nucleotides not matched to a gene: 4. There are 15 residues in the CDR3. Germline CDR1 and CDR2: WNHNN and SYGVQD (reference sequence). CDR3 DNA sequence: TGCGCCAGCAGTCATACTAGCGGGAGTACAGATACGCAGTATTTT. It yields the protein CASSHTSGSTDTQYF.

This chain connects TRBV30 to TRBJ1-2; no reliable D call. Per germline, CDR1 GTSNPN and CDR2 SVGIG (reference sequence). V was trimmed by 1 base and J by 1 base, leaving 16 bases between them. This CDR3 is built from 16 residues. CDR3 region: CAWSDWSVGSNYGYTF. Here the CDR3 DNA reads TGTGCCTGGAGTGACTGGTCCGTTGGGAGTAACTATGGCTACACCTTC.

V usage is TRBV6-1 and J usage is TRBJ2-1, with D tentatively TRBD2 (5 bases). From germline, CDR1 is MNHNS and CDR2 SASEGT. The CDR3 has 12 amino acids. Trimming stripped 3 bases from V and 9 bases from J, with 9 bases between. As DNA, the CDR3 is TGTGCCAGCAGTGAGCGGGTGGCTGAGCAGTTCTTC. This translates into CASSERVAEQFF.

This clone is a singleton in its sample. The rearrangement links TRBV5-8 to TRBJ1-5, with a tentative D call TRBD1 (5 bases). Germline CDR1 and CDR2: SGHTS and YDEGEE. V was trimmed by 0 bases and J by 0 bases, leaving 19 bases between them. The CDR3 has 19 residues. The CDR3 nucleotides are TGTGCCAGCAGCTTGGAGCCGCTGCCGGGACTGTATAGCAATCAGCCCCAGCATTTT. It is translated as CASSLEPLPGLYSNQPQHF. The variable domain in full, completed from reference TRBV5-8 and TRBJ1-5, reads EAGVTQSPTHLIKTRGQQATLRCSPISGHTSVYWYQQALGLGLQFLLWYDEGEERNRGNFPPRFSGRQFPNYSSELNVNALELEDSALYLCASSLEPLPGLYSNQPQHFGDGTRLSIL.

The chain employs TRBV3-1 (or the pseudogene TRBV3-2) and TRBJ2-3; TRBD2 might be the D (6 bases). Germline V gives CDR1 LGHDT, CDR2 YNNKEL (reference sequence). V was cut by 2 bases and J by 2 bases, with 11 bases left in between. CDR3 length: 15 residues. The CDR3 loop reads CASSQNAGLTDTQYF. The CDR3 nucleotides read TGTGCCAGCAGCCAAAATGCGGGGCTCACAGATACGCAGTATTTT.

The rearrangement uses TRBV2 and TRBJ1-1; D call uncertain. Trimming shortened V by 6 bases and J by 3 bases, and 11 bases separated the two germline ends. The CDR3 is 13 amino acids. Germline V lookup: CDR1 SNHLY, CDR2 FYNNEI. Here the CDR3 reads CASSPGSDTEAFF. The CDR3 DNA sequence: TGTGCCAGCAGCCCCGGGTCAGACACTGAAGCTTTCTTT.

V is TRBV7-2 and J is TRBJ2-3, with a tentative D call TRBD2 (5 bases). The V end lost 5 bases, the J end lost 3 bases, and 15 bases lay between the germline ends. This CDR3 spans 15 amino acids. Germline V gene sequence: CDR1 SGHTA, CDR2 FQGNSA. CDR3 sequence (DNA): TGTGCCAGCAGCCTCCTCCGCGGGCAGACAGATACGCAGTATTTT. Amino acid sequence: CASSLLRGQTDTQYF.

The chain combines TRBV19 with TRBJ1-1; D possibly corresponds to TRBD1 (6 bases). Germline loops: CDR1 LNHDA, CDR2 SQIVND (reference sequence). Trimming removed 3 bases at V and 5 bases at J, with 7 bases between. The CDR3 length is 12 residues. CDR3 region: CASSIGTTEAFF. CDR3 DNA: TGTGCCAGTAGTATTGGGACAACTGAAGCTTTCTTT. The entire variable domain, with the rest obtained from reference TRBV19 and TRBJ1-1, is as follows: DGGITQSPKYLFRKEGQNVTLSCEQNLNHDAMYWYRQDPGQGLRLIYYSQIVNDFQKGDIAEGYSVSREKKESFPLTVTSAQKNPTAFYLCASSIGTTEAFFGQGTRLTVV.

The rearrangement links TRBV27 to TRBJ1-2, with a tentative D call TRBD1 (5 bases). Trimming removed 5 bases at V and 2 bases at J, with 21 bases between. In germline, CDR1 is MNHEY, CDR2 SMNVEV (reference sequence). CDR3 length equals 17 residues. The CDR3 region has the DNA TGTGCCAGCAGTCCGACCCACGAATCAACAGGAAACTATGGCTACACCTTC. Its translation is CASSPTHESTGNYGYTF.

This chain joins TRBV30 and TRBJ1-3; D is unresolved. The germline V and J ends were trimmed by 2 bases and 4 bases, with 9 bases remaining between them. The CDR3 is 13 residues long. The germline gives CDR1 GTSNPN, CDR2 SVGIG (reference sequence). The CDR3 sequence: CAWSLGPGNTIYF. In DNA, the CDR3 is TGTGCCTGGAGTCTGGGCCCAGGAAACACCATATATTTT.

The chain carries TRBV5-4 and TRBJ1-4; 7 bases match TRBD1. The CDR3 contains 15 residues. The germline V gene encodes CDR1 SGHNT and CDR2 YYREEE (reference sequence). V shed 3 bases, J shed 3 bases, and the junction held 5 bases outside the gene matches. CDR3 DNA: TGTGCCAGCAGCTCTAACAGGGGTTCTAATGAAAAACTGTTTTTT. Its translation: CASSSNRGSNEKLFF.

This clone was seen more than once but under ten times. The genes are TRBV3-1 (or the pseudogene TRBV3-2) and TRBJ1-5; 9 positions match TRBD1. Germline CDR1 LGHDT, CDR2 YNNKEL (reference sequence). This CDR3 is built from 14 residues. J lost 5 bases, V lost 4 bases, and 3 bases had no gene match. The CDR3 here is CASSRRDRDQPQHF. The CDR3 DNA is TGTGCCAGCAGCCGAAGGGACAGGGATCAGCCCCAGCATTTT.

This rearrangement joins TRBV9 to TRBJ2-1; D uncertain. Germline V gives CDR1 SGDLS, CDR2 YYNGEE. Between the trimmed V and J ends, which lost 4 bases and 8 bases, there was a span of 13 bases. The CDR3 has 13 amino acids. The CDR3 reads CASSKEQVDEQFF. Written as DNA, the CDR3 is TGTGCCAGCAGCAAAGAGCAGGTTGATGAGCAGTTCTTC.

V is TRBV5-1 and J is TRBJ1-1; 12 nucleotides line up with TRBD1. The CDR3 extends over 15 amino acids. Unmatched junction bases numbered 4, after V lost 7 bases and J lost 0 bases. Germline CDR1 is SGHRS and CDR2 is YFSETQ. The DNA of the CDR3 is TGCGCCAGCTGCGGGGACAGGGGGCTGAACACTGAAGCTTTCTTT. It codes for CASCGDRGLNTEAFF.

The chain employs TRBV6-6 and TRBJ1-5; 10 bases line up with TRBD1. This CDR3 contains 16 residues. Germline CDR1 and CDR2: MNHNY and SVGAGI (reference sequence). After removal of 1 base from V and 1 base from J, the junction contained 1 base not matched to a gene. The CDR3: CASSYLTGGSNQPQHF. Written as DNA, the CDR3 is TGTGCCAGCAGTTACTTGACAGGGGGCAGCAATCAGCCCCAGCATTTT.

The table lists this clone with a few counts. The V call is TRBV3-1 (or the pseudogene TRBV3-2), the J call TRBJ2-7; 10 bases fit TRBD1. CDR1 is LGHDT and CDR2 is YNNKEL in the germline V gene (reference sequence). This CDR3 comprises 15 residues. After removal of 4 bases from V and 2 bases from J, the junction contained 5 bases not matched to a gene. The CDR3 sequence is CASSLDRGGPYEQYF. The CDR3 region has the DNA TGTGCCAGCAGCCTGGACAGGGGGGGACCCTACGAGCAGTACTTC.

The chain links TRBV29-1 to TRBJ2-1, with D tentatively TRBD2 (6 bases). From germline, CDR1 is SQVTM and CDR2 ANQGSEA. Trimming left V 7 bases short and J 4 bases short, with 14 bases between. This CDR3 region has 13 residues. Here the CDR3 DNA reads TGCAGCGGGGGCGGGGCATCATACAATGAGCAGTTCTTC. This translates into CSGGGASYNEQFF.

The chain combines TRBV30 with TRBJ1-1; possibly TRBD1 for D (5 bases). Trimming removed 5 bases at V and 0 bases at J, with 10 bases between. Looked up from germline, CDR1 is GTSNPN and CDR2 is SVGIG (reference sequence). The CDR3 runs to 13 residues. As DNA, the CDR3 is TGTGCCTGGGGTAGACAGTTGAACACTGAAGCTTTCTTT. Protein sequence: CAWGRQLNTEAFF.

The chain employs TRBV6-5 and TRBJ2-1; D is possibly TRBD1 (6 bases). This CDR3 spans 15 amino acids. Trimming stripped 3 bases from V and 5 bases from J, with 14 bases between. Germline V lookup: CDR1 MNHEY, CDR2 SVGAGI. The CDR3 protein is CASSYLGGTDNEQFF. For the CDR3, the DNA is TGTGCCAGCAGTTATCTTGGGGGCACGGACAATGAGCAGTTCTTC.

V is TRBV15 and J is TRBJ1-1; 8 bases match TRBD1. Unmatched junction bases numbered 5, after V lost 3 bases and J lost 2 bases. Germline lookup yields CDR1 LNHNV and CDR2 YYDKDF (reference sequence). The CDR3 sequence is 15 residues long. CDR3 loop: CATSSRTGINTEAFF. The CDR3, as DNA: TGTGCCACCAGCAGTAGGACAGGGATAAACACTGAAGCTTTCTTT. Drawing the rest from reference TRBV15 and TRBJ1-1, the complete variable domain is DAMVIQNPRYQVTQFGKPVTLSCSQTLNHNVMYWYQQKSSQAPKLLFHYYDKDFNNEADTPDNFQSRRPNTSFCFLDIRSPGLGDTAMYLCATSSRTGINTEAFFGQGTRLTVV.

As to this clone: Other DNA sequences in the sample encode the same CDR3. V usage is TRBV7-3 and J usage is TRBJ1-3; D unresolved. The CDR3 totals 14 residues. Germline V lookup: CDR1 SGHTA, CDR2 FQGTGA. Deletions cut 5 bases from V and 0 bases from J, with 8 bases between. In nucleotides, the CDR3 is TGTGCCAGCAGCCTGGCGGGCTCTGGAAACACCATATATTTT. Protein product: CASSLAGSGNTIYF.

This clone was counted once. This chain joins TRBV21-1 and TRBJ1-5; the DNA was not compared with TRBD1, the D call given in the table. TRBV21-1 represents a pseudogene. The CDR3 has 13 residues. CDR3 in DNA: TGTGCCAGCAAGTACAACAGGGACCCGCCCCAGCATTTT. This translates into CASKYNRDPPQHF.

CDR3 amino acids: CASSSRTGKYQPQHF. The CDR3 nucleotides read TGTGCCAGTAGTTCGAGGACAGGGAAATATCAGCCCCAGCATTTT. The J gene is TRBJ1-5, the V gene TRBV19; 8 nucleotides agree with TRBD1. The CDR3 totals 15 residues. Germline V gene lookup returns CDR1 LNHDA and CDR2 SQIVND (reference sequence). Unmatched junction bases numbered 8, after V lost 5 bases and J lost 5 bases.

V gene TRBV18 combines with J gene TRBJ2-2, with D perhaps matching TRBD2 (5 bases). Trimming took off 3 bases at V and 6 bases at J, with 11 bases between the two ends. This CDR3 has 14 amino acids. The germline gives CDR1 KGHSH, CDR2 LQKENI. The CDR3 protein is CASSPREGSGELFF. In DNA form, the CDR3 reads TGTGCCAGCTCACCTCGTGAGGGCTCCGGGGAGCTGTTTTTT.

The chain carries TRBV5-1 and TRBJ1-6; a possible D gene is TRBD1 (5 bases). Trimming stripped 5 bases from V and 10 bases from J, with 16 bases between. The germline CDR1 and CDR2 sequences are SGHRS and YFSETQ. The CDR3 consists of 14 residues. The CDR3 loop is CASSLGGAGSPLHF. CDR3 nucleotides: TGCGCCAGCAGTCTCGGGGGTGCGGGATCACCCCTCCACTTT.

The chain combines TRBV6-6 with TRBJ2-4; TRBD1 aligns across 8 bases. Germline V lookup: CDR1 MNHNY, CDR2 SVGAGI (reference sequence). The CDR3 runs to 16 residues. The junction had 15 bases not matched to a gene; V was cut back by 5 bases and J by 9 bases. DNA for the CDR3: TGTGCCAGCAGTCCCAAAGCCGGGACAGGTTCACGCATTCAGTACTTC. This sequence encodes CASSPKAGTGSRIQYF.

This clone has a single count. The chain uses TRBV7-2 and TRBJ2-3; 7 nucleotides align to TRBD1. The CDR3 has 16 amino acids. In germline, CDR1 is SGHTA, CDR2 FQGNSA. Trimming took 1 base from V and 0 from J; bases not matched to a gene: 4. The CDR3 DNA reads as TGTGCCAGCAGCTTAGGCCGGGACAGTAGCACAGATACGCAGTATTTT. Translation: CASSLGRDSSTDTQYF.

The rearrangement links TRBV11-3 to TRBJ1-6; TRBD1 agrees at 7 bases. CDR1 is SGHNT and CDR2 is YENEEA in the germline V gene. Germline trimming cut 5 bases from V and 8 bases from J; bases unmatched to any gene: 3. This CDR3 has 13 residues. The CDR3 region has the DNA TGTGCCAGCAGCCTGGACAGGCATTCACCCCTCCACTTT. Translation: CASSLDRHSPLHF.